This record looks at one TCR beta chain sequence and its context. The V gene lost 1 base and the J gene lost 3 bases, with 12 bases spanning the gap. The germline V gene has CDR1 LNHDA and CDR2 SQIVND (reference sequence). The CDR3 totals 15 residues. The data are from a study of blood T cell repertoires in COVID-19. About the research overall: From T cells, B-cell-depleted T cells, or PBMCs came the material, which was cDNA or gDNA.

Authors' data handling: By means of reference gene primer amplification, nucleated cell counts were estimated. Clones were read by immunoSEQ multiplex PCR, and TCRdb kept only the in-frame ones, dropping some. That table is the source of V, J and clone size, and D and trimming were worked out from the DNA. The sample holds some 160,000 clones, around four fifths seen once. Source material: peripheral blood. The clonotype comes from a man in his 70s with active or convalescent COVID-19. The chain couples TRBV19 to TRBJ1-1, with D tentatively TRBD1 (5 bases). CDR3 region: CASSIVWGADTEAFF. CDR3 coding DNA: TGTGCCAGTAGTATAGTTTGGGGCGCGGACACTGAAGCTTTCTTT. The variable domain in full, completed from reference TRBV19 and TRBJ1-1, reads DGGITQSPKYLFRKEGQNVTLSCEQNLNHDAMYWYRQDPGQGLRLIYYSQIVNDFQKGDIAEGYSVSREKKESFPLTVTSAQKNPTAFYLCASSIVWGADTEAFFGQGTRLTVV.